This T cell receptor (beta chain) was identified during a study of CD8 T cells in Susac syndrome. Study information: Patients with Susac syndrome had blood drawn and were at that point therapy-naive, on corticosteroids, or on intravenous immunoglobulin alone.

The length of the CDR3 is 12 residues. Germline values: CDR1 DFQATT, CDR2 SNEGSKA (reference sequence). Reverse transcription used roughly 0.5 to 1 ug RNA and random hexamers. By means of immunoSEQ multiplex PCR, TCR beta CDR3 spanning 54 Vbeta and 13 Jbeta underwent amplification. TCRdb analysed the immunoSEQ multiplex PCR reads with MiXCR anew, one entry per CDR3 protein. The profile shows 150,000 to 200,000 distinct CDR3 sequences, over 75% of them singletons. The chain is built from TRBV20-1 and TRBJ1-2; 9 bases align to TRBD1. This receptor was obtained from a human donor with Susac syndrome. The sequenced sample consisted of CD4+ T cells from PBMCs. The DNA for the CDR3 is TGCAGCCAGGGACAGGGCTCAGGGGGCTACACCTTC. Its translation: CSQGQGSGGYTF.